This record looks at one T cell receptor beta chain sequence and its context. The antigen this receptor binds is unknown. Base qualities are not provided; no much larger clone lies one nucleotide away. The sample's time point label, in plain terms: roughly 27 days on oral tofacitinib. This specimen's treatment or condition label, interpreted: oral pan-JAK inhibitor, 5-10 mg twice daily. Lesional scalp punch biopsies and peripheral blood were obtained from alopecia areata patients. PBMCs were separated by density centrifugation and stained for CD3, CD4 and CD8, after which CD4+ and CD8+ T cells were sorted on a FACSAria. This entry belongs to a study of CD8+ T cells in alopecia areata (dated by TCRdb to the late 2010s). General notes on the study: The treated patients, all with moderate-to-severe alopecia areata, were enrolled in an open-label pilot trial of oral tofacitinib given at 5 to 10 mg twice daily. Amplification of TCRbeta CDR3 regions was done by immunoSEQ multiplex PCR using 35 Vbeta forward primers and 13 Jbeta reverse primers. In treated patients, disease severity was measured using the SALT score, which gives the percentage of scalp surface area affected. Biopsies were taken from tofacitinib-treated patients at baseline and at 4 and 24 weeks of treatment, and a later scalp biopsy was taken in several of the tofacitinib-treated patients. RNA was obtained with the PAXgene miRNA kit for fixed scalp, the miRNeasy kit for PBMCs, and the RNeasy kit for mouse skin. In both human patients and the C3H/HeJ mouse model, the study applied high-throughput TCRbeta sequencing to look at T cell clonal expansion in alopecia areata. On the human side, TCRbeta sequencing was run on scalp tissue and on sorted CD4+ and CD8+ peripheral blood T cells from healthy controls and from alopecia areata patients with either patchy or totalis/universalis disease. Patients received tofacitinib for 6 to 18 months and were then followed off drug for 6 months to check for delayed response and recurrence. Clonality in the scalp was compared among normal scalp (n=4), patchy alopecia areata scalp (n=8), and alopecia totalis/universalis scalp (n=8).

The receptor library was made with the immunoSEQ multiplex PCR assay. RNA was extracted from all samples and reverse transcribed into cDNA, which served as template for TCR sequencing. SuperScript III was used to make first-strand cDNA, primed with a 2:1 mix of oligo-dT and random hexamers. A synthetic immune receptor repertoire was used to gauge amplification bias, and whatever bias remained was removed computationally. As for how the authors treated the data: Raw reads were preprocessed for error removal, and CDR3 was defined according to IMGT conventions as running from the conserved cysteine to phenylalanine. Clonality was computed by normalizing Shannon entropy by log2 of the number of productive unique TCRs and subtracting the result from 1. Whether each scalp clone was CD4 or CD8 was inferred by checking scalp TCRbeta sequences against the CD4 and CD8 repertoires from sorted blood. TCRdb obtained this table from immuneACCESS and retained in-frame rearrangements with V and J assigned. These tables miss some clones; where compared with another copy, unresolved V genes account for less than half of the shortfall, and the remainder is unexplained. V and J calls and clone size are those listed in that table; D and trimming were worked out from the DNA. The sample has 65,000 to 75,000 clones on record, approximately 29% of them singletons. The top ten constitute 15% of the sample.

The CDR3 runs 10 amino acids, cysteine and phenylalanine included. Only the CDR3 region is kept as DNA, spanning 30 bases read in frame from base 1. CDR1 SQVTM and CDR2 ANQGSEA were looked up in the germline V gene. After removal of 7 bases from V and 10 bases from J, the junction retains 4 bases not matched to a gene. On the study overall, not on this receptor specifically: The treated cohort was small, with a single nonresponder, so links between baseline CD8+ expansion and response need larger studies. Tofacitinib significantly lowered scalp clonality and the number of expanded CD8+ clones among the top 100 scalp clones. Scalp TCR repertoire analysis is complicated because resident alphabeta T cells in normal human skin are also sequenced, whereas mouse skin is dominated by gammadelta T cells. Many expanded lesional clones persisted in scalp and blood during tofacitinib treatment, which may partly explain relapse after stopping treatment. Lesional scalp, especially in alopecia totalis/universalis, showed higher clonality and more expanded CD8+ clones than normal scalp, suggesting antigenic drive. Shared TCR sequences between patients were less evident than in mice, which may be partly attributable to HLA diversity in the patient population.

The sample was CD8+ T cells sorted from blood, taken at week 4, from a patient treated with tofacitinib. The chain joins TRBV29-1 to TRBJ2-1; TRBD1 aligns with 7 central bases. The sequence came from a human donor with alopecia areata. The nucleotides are TGCAGCGACCAGGGACAGGAGCAGTTCTTC. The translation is CSDQGQEQFF.